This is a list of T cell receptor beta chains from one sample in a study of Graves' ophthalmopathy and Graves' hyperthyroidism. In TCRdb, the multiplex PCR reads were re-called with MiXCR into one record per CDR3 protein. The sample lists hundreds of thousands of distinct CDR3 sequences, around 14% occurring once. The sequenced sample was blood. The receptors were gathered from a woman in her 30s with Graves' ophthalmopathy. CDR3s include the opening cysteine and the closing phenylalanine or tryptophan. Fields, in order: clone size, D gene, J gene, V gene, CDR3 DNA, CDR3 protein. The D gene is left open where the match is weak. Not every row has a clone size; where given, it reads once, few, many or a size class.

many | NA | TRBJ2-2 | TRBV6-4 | TGTGCCAGCAGTCCCAGGTGGCGGGGGCAAAACACCGGGGAGCTGTTTTTT | CASSPRWRGQNTGELFF
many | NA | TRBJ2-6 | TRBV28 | TGTGCCAGCAGCCCAGGGTCCCTTGCTTCTGGGGCCAACGTCCTGACTTTC | CASSPGSLASGANVLTF
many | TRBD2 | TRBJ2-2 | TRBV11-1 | TGTGCCAGCAGCTTGATAGCGGGAGGGCCGGAGACCGGGGAGCTGTTTTTT | CASSLIAGGPETGELFF
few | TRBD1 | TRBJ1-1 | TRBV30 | TGTGCCTGGGACGGGACAGGGCCCTACACTGAAGCTTTCTTT | CAWDGTGPYTEAFF
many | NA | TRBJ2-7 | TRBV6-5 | TGTGCCAGCAGTTACCCACAGCCTCCCTACGAGCAGTACTTC | CASSYPQPPYEQYF
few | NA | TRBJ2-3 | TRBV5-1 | TGCGCCAGCAGCACGGGACTCAGGGATACGCAGTATTTT | CASSTGLRDTQYF
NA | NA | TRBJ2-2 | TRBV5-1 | TGCGCCAGCAGCTTGTTGGGGGGCACCGGGGAGCTGTTTTTT | CASSLLGGTGELFF
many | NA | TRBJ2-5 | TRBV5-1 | TGCGCCAGCAGCTTGTTGCAGCTGCAAGAGACCCAGTACTTC | CASSLLQLQETQYF
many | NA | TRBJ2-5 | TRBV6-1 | TGTGCCAGCAGTGAACGAACTACGAAAGAGACCCAGTACTTC | CASSERTTKETQYF
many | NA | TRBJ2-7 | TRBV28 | TGTGCCAGCAGTGCGGTAGTTCCCTACGAGCAGTACTTC | CASSAVVPYEQYF
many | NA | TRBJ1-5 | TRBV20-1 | TGCAGTGCTAGAGATTTCCGGGGATCGGCAGGTAGCAATCAGCCCCAGCATTTT | CSARDFRGSAGSNQPQHF
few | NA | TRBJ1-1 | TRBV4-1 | TGCGCCAGCAGCCAAGAATGGAAAGTAGGCACTGAAGCTTTCTTT | CASSQEWKVGTEAFF
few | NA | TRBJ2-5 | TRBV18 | TGTGCCAGCCGACGACTAGTCCAAGAGACCCAGTACTTC | CASRRLVQETQYF
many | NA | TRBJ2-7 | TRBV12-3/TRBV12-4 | TGTGCCAGCACCTCCGTCTTCGACAGGAGCCTCTACGAGCAGTACTTC | CASTSVFDRSLYEQYF
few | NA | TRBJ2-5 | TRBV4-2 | TGTGCCAGCAGCCAAGGGATCAACACCGAAGAGACCCAGTACTTC | CASSQGINTEETQYF
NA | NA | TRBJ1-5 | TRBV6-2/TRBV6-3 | TGTGCCAGCAGTCCACAGGGAGGGGGGCTGTCTAGTCAGCCCCAGCATTTT | CASSPQGGGLSSQPQHF
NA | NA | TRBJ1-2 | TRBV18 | TGTGCCAGCTCACCCGGTGGAGCCCCGGCTTATGGCTACACCTTC | CASSPGGAPAYGYTF
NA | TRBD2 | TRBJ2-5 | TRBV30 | TGTGCCTGGAGTATGACTAGCGGGGGGCAAGAGACCCAGTACTTC | CAWSMTSGGQETQYF
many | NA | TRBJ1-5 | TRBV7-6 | TGTGCCAGCAGCTTAGGATCACCGGGACACAATCAGCCCCAGCATTTT | CASSLGSPGHNQPQHF
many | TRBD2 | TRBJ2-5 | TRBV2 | TGTGCCAGCAGGAATCGACTAGCGGGGGCCCTTCCTCAAGAGACCCAGTACTTC | CASRNRLAGALPQETQYF
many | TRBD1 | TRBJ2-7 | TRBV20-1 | TGCAGTGCGGGACAGGGCTCCTACGAGCAGTACTTC | CSAGQGSYEQYF
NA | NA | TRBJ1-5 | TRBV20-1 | TGCAGTGCTAGAGGGGCCGGCGGCGAAAATCAGCCCCAGCATTTT | CSARGAGGENQPQHF
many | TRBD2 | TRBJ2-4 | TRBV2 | TGTGCCAGCAGTGCCACGACTAGCACGTCCAAAAACATTCAGTACTTC | CASSATTSTSKNIQYF
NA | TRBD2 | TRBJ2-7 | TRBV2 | TGTGCCAGCGGTCGGGGGGGTTCCTACGAGCAGTACTTC | CASGRGGSYEQYF
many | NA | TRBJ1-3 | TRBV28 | TGTGCCAGCAGTTTAGCGGGAAGGCAATCCACCATATATTTT | CASSLAGRQSTIYF
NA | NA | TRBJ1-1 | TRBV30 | TGTGCCTGGAGTCGTGGACAGAGCACTGAAGCTTTCTTT | CAWSRGQSTEAFF
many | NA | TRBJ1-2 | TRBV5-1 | TGCGCCAGCAGCCCGGGTCCGACACGACCTAACTATGGCTACACCTTC | CASSPGPTRPNYGYTF
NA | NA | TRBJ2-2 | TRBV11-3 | TGTGCCAGCAGTCAGGGGCGTATTTGGATCGGGGAGCTGTTTTTT | CASSQGRIWIGELFF